The T cell receptor beta chain under discussion was sequenced for a study of graft-versus-host responses after intestinal transplantation. Study-wide context: Transplantation in recipients was multivisceral, liver-intestinal, or isolated intestinal. Study-wide points: Peak circulating GvH clone levels tracked with early post-transplant HvG declines. Some GvH clones were seen earlier in gut or blood, suggesting intestinal origin.

This CDR3 has 15 amino acids. Trimming pared 2 bases from V and 4 bases from J, leaving 12 bases between. Germline V gives CDR1 SGHVS, CDR2 FNYEAQ. Concerning this clone itself: Its matching antigen is unknown.

The repertoire was sequenced with immunoSEQ multiplex PCR; TCRdb's copy has only in-frame clones and lacks some. The table lists around 77,000 clones, approximately 94% of them singletons. This chain links TRBV7-6 with TRBJ1-5; tentatively, D is TRBD1 (5 bases). This receptor was identified in a human donor who received an intestinal transplant. This specimen was unstimulated CD8+ T cells sorted from spleen or lymph node cells, taken before intestinal transplant. The CDR3 nucleotides read TGTGCCAGCAGCTTAAGACCAGGGAGGAATCAGCCCCAGCATTTT. Protein product: CASSLRPGRNQPQHF.